This T cell receptor (beta chain) was captured by sequencing in a study of T cell changes during pregnancy in multiple sclerosis. This clone occurred once. V shed 2 bases, J shed 5 bases, and the junction held 9 bases outside the gene matches. CDR1 and CDR2 (germline): LGHNA, YNFKEQ. This CDR3 region has 16 residues. Generated by immunoSEQ multiplex PCR, the TCRdb table keeps only in-frame clones and is missing some. The table includes fewer than 130,000 clones, roughly 90% detected once. This receptor was taken from a female donor with multiple sclerosis, enrolled in a pregnancy study. This chain connects TRBV4-2 to TRBJ2-5; 9 bases match TRBD1. Sample: peripheral blood, taken after pregnancy. CDR3 DNA: TGTGCCAGCAGCCAATCAACCGGGACAGGGCTCGAGACCCAGTACTTC. As protein: CASSQSTGTGLETQYF.